This T cell receptor (beta chain) was observed in a study of blood T cells in healthy people across ages. Together with a sample-barcoded 5' primer, a J-beta primer mix was included in a second PCR lasting about 6 to 11 cycles. TCRdb analysed the 5' RACE reads with MiXCR anew, one entry per CDR3 protein. The table records 750,000 or so distinct CDR3 sequences, around a quarter of them present only once. Ten or more counts support this clonotype. Trimming removed 7 bases from V and 4 bases from J, with 11 bases in between. The CDR3 is made up of 13 amino acids. The germline V gene has CDR1 MNHNY and CDR2 SVGAGI (reference sequence). The data were also submitted as part of a second study, on T cells of mothers and their children.

The sequence came from a boy aged 5-17 years in good health. The sequenced material came from blood. The rearrangement uses TRBV6-6 and TRBJ2-1, with D hard to call. For the CDR3, the DNA is TGTGCCAGCAACGACGGAGCTTACAATGAGCAGTTCTTC. Translating it yields CASNDGAYNEQFF.